What follows is one T cell receptor beta chain and its context. What it binds is not known. The data belong to a study of graft-versus-host responses after intestinal transplantation. Study at large: Transplants were multivisceral, liver-intestinal, or isolated intestinal. Recipients across the board were started on anti-thymocyte globulin induction, then kept on tacrolimus and steroids for about 3 years.

Grafts had their tissue processed, releasing intraepithelial and lamina propria lymphocytes. Study-wide results and caveats: Declines in HvG clones occurring early post-transplant were associated with peak circulating GvH clone levels. Allograft graft-versus-host to host-versus-graft clonal ratios ran high in patients with graft-donor T cell macrochimerism.

The CDR3 extends over 13 amino acids. Trimming stripped 6 bases from V and 1 base from J, with 9 bases between. Germline V gene data show CDR1 as MNHEY and CDR2 as SVGAGI. Libraries were prepared by immunoSEQ multiplex PCR; TCRdb keeps only in-frame clonotypes and omits some of them. Found here are about 22,000 clones, around 76% of them singletons; the top ten hold 3% to 3.5%. This TCR came from a human patient who received an intestinal transplant, so some T cells may come from the graft donor. The sequencing here drew on ileum tissue, taken 12 days after intestinal transplant. The chain employs TRBV6-5 and TRBJ1-2; D perhaps matches TRBD1 (5 bases). The CDR3 nucleotides are TGTGCCAGCAGCCGCAGGGTTAACTATGGCTACACCTTC. Protein product: CASSRRVNYGYTF.